The text below deals with one TCR beta chain. What it binds is not known. A single record per CDR3 protein comes from TCRdb applying MiXCR to the reads. The data show some 180,000 distinct CDR3 sequences, 7.5% to 10% seen once. This sample stems from a study of T cell repertoires in cytomegalovirus infection. Study details: In public TCR beta signatures, there were indications of both CMV infection and matching HLA type.

Findings and limits, study-wide: Pooled public TCR beta family frequency picked out CMV carriers with the relevant HLA. HLA-C-restricted, CMV-specific TCR beta clonotypes were dominant ex vivo.

This CDR3 spans 16 amino acids. The V gene lost 4 bases and the J gene lost 3 bases, with 16 bases spanning the gap. From germline, CDR1 is SGHNT and CDR2 YYREEE (reference sequence). The rearrangement links TRBV5-4 to TRBJ2-2; no definite D call. The sequence came from a human donor in good health (CMV status not recorded). Some clones in this sample may be carry-over from other donors' samples. The sequenced sample was PBMCs. CDR3 DNA: TGTGCCAGCAGCCGAAAAAAGACTGGCGACACCGGGGAGCTGTTTTTT. Protein: CASSRKKTGDTGELFF. Full variable domain (outside the CDR3, taken from reference TRBV5-4 and TRBJ2-2): ETGVTQSPTHLIKTRGQQVTLRCSSQSGHNTVSWYQQALGQGPQFIFQYYREEENGRGNFPPRFSGLQFPNYSSELNVNALELDDSALYLCASSRKKTGDTGELFFGEGSRLTVL.